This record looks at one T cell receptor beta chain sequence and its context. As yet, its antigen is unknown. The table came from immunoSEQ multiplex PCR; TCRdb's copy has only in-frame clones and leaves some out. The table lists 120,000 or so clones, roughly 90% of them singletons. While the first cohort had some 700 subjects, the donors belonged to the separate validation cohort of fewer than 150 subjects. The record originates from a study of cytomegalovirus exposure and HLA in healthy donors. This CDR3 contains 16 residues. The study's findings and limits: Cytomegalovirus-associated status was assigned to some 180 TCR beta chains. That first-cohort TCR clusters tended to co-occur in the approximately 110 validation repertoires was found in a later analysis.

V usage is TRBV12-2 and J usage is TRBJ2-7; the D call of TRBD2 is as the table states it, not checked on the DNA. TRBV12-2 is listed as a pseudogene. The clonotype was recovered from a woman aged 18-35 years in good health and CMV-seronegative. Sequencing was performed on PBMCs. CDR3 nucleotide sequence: TGTGCAAGTCGCTTTGCCGGGACTAGCGTCGTCTACGAGCAGTACTTC. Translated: CASRFAGTSVVYEQYF.